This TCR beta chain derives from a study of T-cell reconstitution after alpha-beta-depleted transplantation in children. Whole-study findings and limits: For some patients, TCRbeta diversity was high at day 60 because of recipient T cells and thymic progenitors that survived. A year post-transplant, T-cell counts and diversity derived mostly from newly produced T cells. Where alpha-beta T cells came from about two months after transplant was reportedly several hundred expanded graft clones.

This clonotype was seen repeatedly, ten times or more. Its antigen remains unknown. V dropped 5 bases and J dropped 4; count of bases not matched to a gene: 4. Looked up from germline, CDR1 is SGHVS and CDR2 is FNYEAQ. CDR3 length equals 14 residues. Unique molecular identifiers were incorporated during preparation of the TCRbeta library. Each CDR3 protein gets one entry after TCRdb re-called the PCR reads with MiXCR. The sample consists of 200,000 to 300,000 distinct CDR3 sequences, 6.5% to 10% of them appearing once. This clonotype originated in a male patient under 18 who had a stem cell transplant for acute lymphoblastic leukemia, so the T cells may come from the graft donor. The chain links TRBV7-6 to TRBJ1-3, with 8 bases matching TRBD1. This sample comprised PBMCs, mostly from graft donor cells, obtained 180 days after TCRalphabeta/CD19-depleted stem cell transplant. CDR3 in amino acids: CASSPTGGGNTIYF. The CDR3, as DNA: TGTGCCAGCAGCCCCACAGGGGGGGGAAACACCATATATTTT.